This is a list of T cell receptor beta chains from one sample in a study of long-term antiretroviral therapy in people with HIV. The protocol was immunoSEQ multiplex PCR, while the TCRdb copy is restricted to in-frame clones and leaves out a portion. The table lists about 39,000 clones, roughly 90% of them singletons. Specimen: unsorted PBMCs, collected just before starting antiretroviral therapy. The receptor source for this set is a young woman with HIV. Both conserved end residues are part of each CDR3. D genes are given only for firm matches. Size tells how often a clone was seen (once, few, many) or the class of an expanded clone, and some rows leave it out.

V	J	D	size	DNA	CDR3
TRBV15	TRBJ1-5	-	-	TGTGCCACCAGCAGAGATCTCACAGATCAGCCCCAGCATTTT	CATSRDLTDQPQHF
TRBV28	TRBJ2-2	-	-	TGTGCCAGCAGTTTTGTAGAGGGACTTACGAACACCGGGGAGCTGTTTTTT	CASSFVEGLTNTGELFF
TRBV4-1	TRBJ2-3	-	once	TGCGCCAGCAGCCGCGCACGATTCAGAGATACGCAGTATTTT	CASSRARFRDTQYF
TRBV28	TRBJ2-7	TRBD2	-	TGTGCCAGCAGTGTACGGACTAGCGGTACCTACGAGCAGTACTTC	CASSVRTSGTYEQYF
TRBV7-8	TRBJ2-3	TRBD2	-	TGTGCCAGCAGCCAAATCCCCGGACTAGCGGGTGTTACAGATACGCAGTATTTT	CASSQIPGLAGVTDTQYF
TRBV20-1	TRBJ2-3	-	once	TGCAGTGCCCAGGACGCAGATACGCAGTATTTT	CSAQDADTQYF
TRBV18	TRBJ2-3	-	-	TGTGCCAGCTCACCACCGGCGGGGGATACGCAGTATTTT	CASSPPAGDTQYF
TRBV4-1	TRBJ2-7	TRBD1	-	TGCGCCAGCAGCCAGAACATACTTCCCGGGACAGGGAACTACGAGCAGTACTTC	CASSQNILPGTGNYEQYF
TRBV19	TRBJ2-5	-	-	TGTGCCAGTAGTATAGGAGGGTTCGCGGAGACCCAGTACTTC	CASSIGGFAETQYF
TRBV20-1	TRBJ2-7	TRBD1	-	TGCAGTGCCACGGTTGCCGGACAGGGGAACTTC	CSATVAGQGNF
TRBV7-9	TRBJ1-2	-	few	TGTGCCAGCAGCTCTGGGCCGGGGAGTGGCTATGGCTACACCTTC	CASSSGPGSGYGYTF
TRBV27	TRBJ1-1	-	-	TGTGCCAGCAGAACTACAGGGAACACTGAAGCTTTCTTT	CASRTTGNTEAFF
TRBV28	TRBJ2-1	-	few	TGTGCCAGCAGTTTAAGCGGGTACAATGAGCAGTTCTTC	CASSLSGYNEQFF
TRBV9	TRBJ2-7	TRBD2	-	TGTGCCAGCAGCGTTAGGGATTCCGGGACTAGCGGGAGATACGAGCAGTACTTC	CASSVRDSGTSGRYEQYF
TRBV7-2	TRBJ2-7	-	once	TGTGCCAGCAGCTTAGACGCAGCCCACCTTTACGAGCAGTACTTC	CASSLDAAHLYEQYF
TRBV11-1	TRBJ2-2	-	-	TGTGCCAGCAACATGGGTACCGGGGAGCTGTTTTTT	CASNMGTGELFF
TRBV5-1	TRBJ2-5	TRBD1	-	TGCGCCAGCAGCTGGGGACGGACAGGGGGAACTTCCGGCCAAGAGACCCAGTACTTC	CASSWGRTGGTSGQETQYF
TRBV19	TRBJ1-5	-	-	TGTGCCAGTAGTCCCAGGGTCACAGGAAATCAGCCCCAGCATTTT	CASSPRVTGNQPQHF
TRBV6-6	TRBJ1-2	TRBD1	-	TGTGCCAGCACCGGACAGGGATTTAGGGATGGCTACACCTTC	CASTGQGFRDGYTF
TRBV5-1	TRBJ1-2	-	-	TGCGCCAGCAGCTTAGGCTCCGGGGCAATAAACTATGGCTACACCTTC	CASSLGSGAINYGYTF
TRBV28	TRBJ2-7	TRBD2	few	TGTGCCAGCAGTTTAGGGGCTAGCGGCGTAGAGCAGTACTTC	CASSLGASGVEQYF
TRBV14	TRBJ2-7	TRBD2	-	TGTGCCAGCAGCCAAGCTCATAGCGGGAGGGTCTCCTACGAGCAGTACTTC	CASSQAHSGRVSYEQYF
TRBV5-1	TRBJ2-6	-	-	TGCGCCAGCCGACAATTCGGTTTAGGCCGCCCTGGGGCCAACGTCCTGACTTTC	CASRQFGLGRPGANVLTF
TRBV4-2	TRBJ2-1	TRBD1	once	TGTGCCAGCAGCCCACAGGGGTGGGACCTAAAGTTCTTC	CASSPQGWDLKFF
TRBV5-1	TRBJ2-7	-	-	TGCGCCAGCAGCTTGGTCGAAACAAGCGAGCAGTACTTC	CASSLVETSEQYF
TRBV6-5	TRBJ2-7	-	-	TGTGCCAGCAGTTACGAGGGCGAGCAGTACTTC	CASSYEGEQYF
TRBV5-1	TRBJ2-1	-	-	TGCGCCAGCAGCTTGGCCGACAACTCCTACAATGAGCAGTTCTTC	CASSLADNSYNEQFF
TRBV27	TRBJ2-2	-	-	TGTGCCAGCAGTCCTTTAGCTTACACCGGGGAGCTGTTTTTT	CASSPLAYTGELFF
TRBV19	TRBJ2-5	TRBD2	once	TGTGCCAGTAGTATAGGGACTAGCGCGGTTGAGACCCAGTACTTC	CASSIGTSAVETQYF
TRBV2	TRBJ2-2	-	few	TGTGCCAGCAGTCAGATTGGCGGGGCCGGGGAGCTGTTTTTT	CASSQIGGAGELFF
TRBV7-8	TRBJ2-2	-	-	TGTGCCAGCAGCTTAGCGAGGGGGGCCGGGGAGCTGTTTTTT	CASSLARGAGELFF
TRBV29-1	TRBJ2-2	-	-	TGCAGCGTTGTTTGGGGGACCGGGGAGCTGTTTTTT	CSVVWGTGELFF
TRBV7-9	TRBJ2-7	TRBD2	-	TGTGCCAGCAGCTTCGGGACTAGCGGCCTCTACGAGCAGTACTTC	CASSFGTSGLYEQYF
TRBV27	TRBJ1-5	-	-	TGTGCCAGCAGTTTGGACAGCAGTCAGCCCCAGCATTTT	CASSLDSSQPQHF
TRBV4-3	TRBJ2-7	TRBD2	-	TGCGCCAGCAGCCAAGATGGGGGGGGGTACGAGCAGTACTTC	CASSQDGGGYEQYF
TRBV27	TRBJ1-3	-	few	TGTGCCAGCAGTCCCTGGACGTGGGGGAACACCATATATTTT	CASSPWTWGNTIYF
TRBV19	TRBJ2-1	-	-	TGTGCCAGTAGTATAGTGGGCGGTGAGCAGTTCTTC	CASSIVGGEQFF
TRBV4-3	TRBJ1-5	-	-	TGCGCCAGCAGCCAAGATCTGTACAGTGATAGCAATCAGCCCCAGCATTTT	CASSQDLYSDSNQPQHF
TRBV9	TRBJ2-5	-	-	TGTGCCAGCAGCGTAGGGCAGAAAGAGACCCAGTACTTC	CASSVGQKETQYF
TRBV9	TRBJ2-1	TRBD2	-	TGTGCCAGCAGCGTAGAGAGACTAGCGGGGCCCGGTTCCTACAATGAGCAGTTCTTC	CASSVERLAGPGSYNEQFF
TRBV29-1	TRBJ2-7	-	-	TGCAGCGTTCCCGGGACGACTACCTACGAGCAGTACTTC	CSVPGTTTYEQYF
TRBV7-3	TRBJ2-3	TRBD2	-	TGTGCCAGCAGTTCAGGACTAGTCACAGATACGCAGTATTTT	CASSSGLVTDTQYF
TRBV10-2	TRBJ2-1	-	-	TGCGCCAGCAGTGAAACTAGCTTGTACAATGAGCAGTTCTTC	CASSETSLYNEQFF
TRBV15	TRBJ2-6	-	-	TGTGCCACCAGCATATGGCAGGGGAGCTCTGGGGCCAACGTCCTGACTTTC	CATSIWQGSSGANVLTF
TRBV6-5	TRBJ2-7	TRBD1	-	TGTGCCAGCAGTTACTTGCAGGGGGCAAGGACCTACGAGCAGTACTTC	CASSYLQGARTYEQYF